One and the same sample provided the 5 T cell receptor beta chains below, sequenced in a study of T cells in Graves' hyperthyroidism and ophthalmopathy. From RNA transcripts, TCR beta CDR3 regions were amplified. TCR CDR3 underwent first-round RT-PCR with the HTBI primer set. TCRdb analysed the multiplex PCR reads with MiXCR anew, one entry per CDR3 protein. This sample has hundreds of thousands of distinct CDR3 sequences, with 30% to 40% found just once. Sequencing was done on a sample of blood. The receptors shown here come from a woman between 35 and 50 years old with Graves' hyperthyroidism.

As to this clonotype: This could be a read error, since a much larger clone is one nucleotide away. The chain recombines TRBV7-2 with TRBJ1-4; 9 nucleotides line up with TRBD1. V dropped 5 bases and J dropped 10; count of bases not matched to a gene: 8. This CDR3 has 14 residues. Germline lookup yields CDR1 SGHTA and CDR2 FQGNSA. The CDR3 is CASSRDRVAGKLFF. CDR3 coding DNA: TGTGCCAGCAGCCGGGACAGGGTTGCTGGAAAACTGTTTTTT.

This clonotype was seen repeatedly, ten times or more. This rearrangement joins TRBV7-2 to TRBJ1-1; D unclear. The length of the CDR3 is 14 residues. CDR1 SGHTA and CDR2 FQGNSA come from the germline V gene. Between the trimmed V and J ends, which lost 4 bases and 2 bases, there was a span of 11 bases. CDR3: CASSSDYDNTEAFF. The CDR3 DNA reads TGTGCCAGCAGCTCAGATTACGATAACACTGAAGCTTTCTTT.

About this clonotype itself: A read error is possible here, since a much larger clone lies one base away. As the CDR3 is not closed by the conserved phenylalanine or tryptophan, this likely results from a read error. This chain uses TRBV2 with TRBJ2-7, with 8 bases identical to TRBD2. Germline CDR1 SNHLY, CDR2 FYNNEI. The V gene end was trimmed by 8 bases and the J gene end by 5 bases; junction bases not matched to a gene: 14. The CDR3 covers 15 residues. The CDR3 DNA follows: TGTGCCAGCGAGAATTCAGCGGGGGAAATCGACGAGCAGTACCTC. It translates to CASENSAGEIDEQYL.

This clonotype was found many times. The J gene is TRBJ1-3, the V gene TRBV12-3 or TRBV12-4; D remains unclear. V was shortened by 3 bases and J by 0 bases, with 9 bases between the two germline ends. The CDR3 totals 15 residues. The CDR3 DNA reads TGTGCCAGCAGTTTGGGGATCTTCTCTGGAAACACCATATATTTT. Translating gives CASSLGIFSGNTIYF.

This clonotype has at least ten counts. The CDR3 nucleotides are TGTGCCAGCAGTTACTCGGGCAGGGATGGGAATTCACCCCTCCACTTT. It codes for CASSYSGRDGNSPLHF. V and J are TRBV6-6 and TRBJ1-6; tentatively, D is TRBD1 (5 bases). Trimming pared 0 bases from V and 7 bases from J, leaving 13 bases between. The germline V gene has CDR1 MNHNY and CDR2 SVGAGI (reference sequence). The CDR3 is made up of 16 amino acids.